This T cell receptor (beta chain) was found in a study of tumor and adjacent non-tumor tissue in lung cancer. Study at large: Each sample yielded 4 million to 5 million productive TCRbeta reads on average.

A modified ARM-PCR protocol with three rounds of nested PCR amplified TCRbeta. TCRdb itself ran the multiplex PCR reads through MiXCR, one entry per CDR3 protein. The sample has 80,000 to 130,000 distinct CDR3 sequences; 60% to 80% are singletons. The template was RNA from unsorted bulk tissue. More than 3 cm separated this lung sample from the edge of the tumor. The V gene's germline CDR1 is SGHKS and CDR2 YYEKEE (reference sequence). With 4 bases clipped from V and 4 bases from J, the junction kept 6 bases outside the gene matches. The CDR3 is 15 residues long. This clonotype was detected ten times or more.

The clonotype originates from a man aged 25 to 40 with non-small cell lung cancer. V and J are TRBV5-5 and TRBJ2-2; the match to TRBD1 covers 8 bases. The sequencing input was distant non-tumor lung tissue. The CDR3 DNA reads TGTGCCAGCAGCCTACGGACAGGGTCCACCGGGGAGCTGTTTTTT. Translated, it gives CASSLRTGSTGELFF.